This T cell receptor beta chain comes out of a study of control samples from healthy donors and cancer patients. Generated by immunoSEQ multiplex PCR, the TCRdb table keeps only in-frame clones and is missing some. The sample lists about 120,000 clones; about 87% were seen once. The clonotype comes from a man in his thirties or forties in good health. The sample comprised blood.

CDR3 nucleotides: TGTGCCAGCAGCGTAGGAGGACAGGGATTTCAGCCCCTCCACTTT. The encoded protein is CASSVGGQGFQPLHF. The chain couples TRBV9 to TRBJ1-6; 8 nucleotides match TRBD1. Germline CDR1 reads SGDLS; CDR2 reads YYNGEE. This CDR3 is 15 amino acids long. The V gene end was trimmed by 0 bases and the J gene end by 13 bases; junction bases not matched to a gene: 9. The full variable domain, with the rest looked up from reference TRBV9 and TRBJ1-6, is DSGVTQTPKHLITATGQRVTLRCSPRSGDLSVYWYQQSLDQGLQFLIQYYNGEERAKGNILERFSAQQFPDLHSELNLSSLELGDSALYFCASSVGGQGFQPLHFGNGTRLTVT.